These 2 T cell receptor beta chains were all obtained from the same sample, sequenced in a study of radiotherapy plus CTLA-4 blockade in lung cancer (dated by TCRdb to the late 2010s). To prepare the library, the immunoSEQ multiplex PCR assay was applied. Sourced from immuneACCESS, this table was stored by TCRdb with only in-frame sequences that have V and J called. A share of the clones is absent; for the studies checked, an unresolved V gene accounts for under half, and the remainder has no known explanation. Here the sample has over 80,000 clones; roughly 80% occur a single time. 0.82% of the sample is held by the ten biggest clonotypes. The specimen comprised peripheral blood, sampled from a patient treated with radiotherapy plus ipilimumab. These receptors were collected from a human donor with non-small cell lung cancer who had stable disease on radiotherapy plus ipilimumab.

This chain's CDR3 is CASSFGTGYEQYF. The CDR3 DNA reads as TGTGCCAGCAGTTTTGGGACGGGCTACGAGCAGTACTTC. The chain employs TRBV27 and TRBJ2-7; D is tentatively TRBD1 or TRBD2 (5 bases each). The CDR3 runs to 13 residues. Germline V gives CDR1 MNHEY, CDR2 SMNVEV (reference sequence). Trimming took off 3 bases at V and 3 bases at J, with 9 bases between the two ends.

Only a few counts were recorded for this clone. The rearrangement joins TRBV6-1 to TRBJ2-1; TRBD2 matches at 9 bases. CDR1 and CDR2 (germline): MNHNS, SASEGT. With V trimmed by 8 bases and J by 0 bases, 2 bases remained unmatched. This CDR3 has 14 residues. CDR3 sequence reads: CASAGGGSYNEQFF. The CDR3 region has the DNA TGTGCCAGCGCGGGGGGGGGCTCCTACAATGAGCAGTTCTTC.